Following are 18 T cell receptor beta chains from one sample sequenced in a study of shared clonotypes between healthy human individuals. Profiling relied on immunoSEQ multiplex PCR, and the TCRdb table lists in-frame clones only, not all of them. This sample has 1.5 million to 2.5 million clones, with just under 95% found just once. Cells designated naive CD8 were CD45RO-negative and were positively selected for CCR7, with terminally differentiated effector memory CD45RA+ cells excluded. Sequenced: naive CD8+ T cells sorted from blood. These TCRs come from a young man in good health.

J is TRBJ1-4 and V is TRBV28; 7 bases agree with TRBD1. CDR1 is MDHEN and CDR2 is SYDVKM in the germline V gene. The CDR3 totals 20 residues. Germline trimming cut 5 bases from V and 2 bases from J; bases unmatched to any gene: 20. The CDR3 bases are TGTGCCAGCAGTACCAATCTCCACTCCTACGACAGGGAGACTAATGAAAAACTGTTTTTT. Protein sequence: CASSTNLHSYDRETNEKLFF.

With respect to this clone: The same CDR3 arises from other DNA sequences in this sample as well. The chain joins TRBV7-9 to TRBJ2-5, with D tentatively TRBD1 (6 bases). CDR1 and CDR2 (germline): SEHNR, FQNEAQ (reference sequence). Trimming shortened V by 1 base and J by 1 base, and 7 bases separated the two germline ends. This CDR3 is built from 14 residues. CDR3 nucleotide sequence: TGTGCCAGCAGCTTAGACAGGGTCCAAGAGACCCAGTACTTC. Translating it yields CASSLDRVQETQYF.

The chain uses TRBV7-6 and TRBJ2-7; D possibly corresponds to TRBD1 (6 bases). There are 15 residues in the CDR3. The V end was cut by 2 bases, the J end by 5 bases, with 16 bases between. The germline CDR1 and CDR2 sequences are SGHVS and FNYEAQ. The CDR3 reads CASSLTGQGYDEQYF. CDR3 sequence (DNA): TGTGCCAGCAGCTTAACGGGACAAGGGTACGACGAGCAGTACTTC.

The chain couples TRBV6-1 to TRBJ1-2; D possibly corresponds to TRBD1 (6 bases). The V gene lost 2 bases and the J gene lost 7 bases, with 14 bases spanning the gap. The CDR3 is 14 residues long. Per the germline V gene, CDR1 is MNHNS and CDR2 is SASEGT. CDR3 DNA sequence: TGTGCCAGCAGTGAACCAGGGGACGGTCTTGGCTACACCTTC. Translating gives CASSEPGDGLGYTF.

This chain uses TRBV27 with TRBJ2-7, with 7 bases fitting TRBD1. This CDR3 spans 14 amino acids. Germline V lookup: CDR1 MNHEY, CDR2 SMNVEV (reference sequence). V lost 5 bases, J lost 2 bases, and 6 bases stayed unmatched. The CDR3 spells CASSKNRGPYEQYF. The DNA for the CDR3 is TGTGCCAGCAGTAAAAACAGGGGTCCCTACGAGCAGTACTTC.

The V and J genes are TRBV5-5 and TRBJ1-2; D remains ambiguous. Per the germline V gene, CDR1 is SGHKS and CDR2 is YYEKEE (reference sequence). The CDR3 covers 13 residues. Deletions cut 0 bases from V and 8 bases from J, with 11 bases between. CDR3 region: CASSLERLKGYTF. The CDR3 bases are TGTGCCAGCAGCTTGGAACGGTTAAAAGGCTACACCTTC.

The chain combines TRBV27 with TRBJ2-7, with 7 bases that match TRBD1. Germline CDR1 reads MNHEY; CDR2 reads SMNVEV (reference sequence). The CDR3 consists of 12 residues. V was pared by 6 bases and J by 5 bases, with 4 bases of the junction left unmatched. CDR3 residues: CASSPGQNEQYF. In DNA, the CDR3 is TGTGCCAGCAGCCCGGGACAGAACGAGCAGTACTTC.

The chain recombines TRBV28 with TRBJ1-1, with TRBD1 matching 8 bases. Per the germline V gene, CDR1 is MDHEN and CDR2 is SYDVKM. V lost 7 bases, J lost 2 bases, and 18 bases stayed unmatched. The CDR3 is 18 residues long. CDR3 DNA: TGTGCCAGCAATCTAGGACAGGGTTTGGTGGGGATAAACACTGAAGCTTTCTTT. Amino acid sequence: CASNLGQGLVGINTEAFF.

CDR3 amino acids: CASSESLGASPLHF. The CDR3 DNA reads as TGCGCCAGCAGTGAGTCCCTTGGGGCTTCACCCCTCCACTTT. V usage is TRBV10-2 and J usage is TRBJ1-6; TRBD1 is a possible D gene (5 bases). The CDR3 consists of 14 residues. Looked up from germline, CDR1 is WSHSY and CDR2 is SAAADI. Trimming removed 0 bases at V and 9 bases at J, with 9 bases between.

This chain links TRBV11-3 with TRBJ2-2, with D unclear. The CDR3 is made up of 14 amino acids. The V gene lost 0 bases and the J gene lost 1 base, with 3 bases spanning the gap. Germline V gene sequence: CDR1 SGHNT, CDR2 YENEEA. CDR3 nucleotide sequence: TGTGCCAGCAGCTTAGAGGGGAACACCGGGGAGCTGTTTTTT. It specifies CASSLEGNTGELFF.

V gene TRBV2 combines with J gene TRBJ1-1; D ambiguous. In germline, CDR1 is SNHLY, CDR2 FYNNEI. Deletions cut 4 bases from V and 0 bases from J, with 12 bases between. The CDR3 sequence is 15 residues long. CDR3 loop: CASSGSGPLNTEAFF. CDR3 DNA sequence: TGTGCCAGCAGTGGTTCAGGACCACTGAACACTGAAGCTTTCTTT.

The chain is built from TRBV6-5 and TRBJ2-7, with D perhaps matching TRBD2 (6 bases). The CDR3 is 14 amino acids. Germline CDR1 is MNHEY and CDR2 is SVGAGI. Deletions cut 5 bases from V and 2 bases from J, with 13 bases between. CDR3 loop: CASSMMAGPYEQYF. In nucleotides, the CDR3 is TGTGCCAGCAGTATGATGGCGGGGCCCTACGAGCAGTACTTC.

The V gene is TRBV11-2, the J gene TRBJ2-1; D assignment may be TRBD1 or TRBD2 (6 bases each). The CDR3 length is 17 residues. CDR1 and CDR2 from the germline V gene are SGHAT and FQNNGV. V was pared by 5 bases and J by 9 bases, with 26 bases between. The CDR3 DNA follows: TGTGCCAGCAGCCCCCCATCTGTGGGGGGCAATCTTATTGAGCAGTTCTTC. This gives the protein CASSPPSVGGNLIEQFF.

The chain recombines TRBV7-2 with TRBJ2-5; the D is unclear. V was cut by 3 bases and J by 3 bases, with 11 bases left in between. The V gene's germline CDR1 is SGHTA and CDR2 FQGNSA. The CDR3 contains 14 residues. In DNA, the CDR3 is TGTGCCAGCAGCTTTAGTAGCCTTGAAGAGACCCAGTACTTC. This gives the protein CASSFSSLEETQYF.

The V gene is TRBV9, the J gene TRBJ2-5; TRBD2 matches 7 bases. J gave up 1 base and V 3 bases, and 3 bases lay outside the gene matches. The length of the CDR3 is 14 residues. CDR1 is SGDLS and CDR2 is YYNGEE in the germline V gene. In nucleotides, the CDR3 is TGTGCCAGCAGCGCCGGGGGGAGCCAAGAGACCCAGTACTTC. Translation: CASSAGGSQETQYF. The full variable domain, rest sourced from reference TRBV9 and TRBJ2-5, is DSGVTQTPKHLITATGQRVTLRCSPRSGDLSVYWYQQSLDQGLQFLIQYYNGEERAKGNILERFSAQQFPDLHSELNLSSLELGDSALYFCASSAGGSQETQYFGPGTRLLVL.

The chain combines TRBV25-1 with TRBJ2-3, with TRBD2 matching over 13 bases. The CDR3 has 16 residues. Germline V gene lookup returns CDR1 MGHDK and CDR2 SYGVNS. The junction had 8 bases not matched to a gene; V was cut back by 6 bases and J by 5 bases. The CDR3, as DNA: TGTGCCAGCAGAGAGACTAGCGGGGGGTTGGGAGATACGCAGTATTTT. Its translation: CASRETSGGLGDTQYF.

V usage is TRBV7-6 and J usage is TRBJ1-1, with 7 bases that match TRBD1. The V and J ends lost 4 bases and 1 base, in that order; junction bases with no gene match: 9. The CDR3 totals 16 residues. Germline-derived CDR1 and CDR2 are SGHVS and FNYEAQ. This CDR3 is CASSSRQGVGNTEAFF. CDR3 nucleotide sequence: TGTGCCAGCAGCTCAAGACAGGGCGTTGGGAACACTGAAGCTTTCTTT.

The chain uses TRBV30 and TRBJ2-5; D gene ambiguous. CDR3 length equals 14 residues. V shed 0 bases and J shed 1 base, with 9 bases lying between them. Germline V gene sequence: CDR1 GTSNPN, CDR2 SVGIG (reference sequence). CDR3 sequence reads: CAWSVLIGQETQYF. DNA for the CDR3: TGTGCCTGGAGTGTACTTATCGGCCAAGAGACCCAGTACTTC.